The rows below give T cell receptor beta chains drawn from one sample of a study of blood T cell repertoires in COVID-19. Data came from immunoSEQ multiplex PCR; TCRdb stores just in-frame clones and leaves some out. The sample lists approximately 210,000 clones, just under 85% seen once, with approximately 15% in the top ten. Sequenced input: PBMCs or T cells enriched from blood (not recorded which). The receptors shown here come from a man aged 40-49 years who had recovered from COVID-19. Each CDR3 is given with its conserved first and last residue. A D gene is named only where the DNA matches it firmly. The listing skips clone size in some rows; elsewhere it reads once, few, many or a size class.

d_call: -; cdr3_length: 14; v_call: TRBV11-3; j_call: TRBJ1-6; clone_size: -; cdr3_aa: CASSQSLPNSPLHF; cdr3_nt: TGTGCCAGCAGCCAAAGTCTACCGAATTCACCCCTCCACTTT
d_call: TRBD1; cdr3_length: 16; v_call: TRBV18; j_call: TRBJ1-1; clone_size: -; cdr3_aa: CASSPQPTGLNTEAFF; cdr3_nt: TGTGCCAGCTCACCTCAACCGACAGGGCTTAACACTGAAGCTTTCTTT
d_call: -; cdr3_length: 13; v_call: TRBV10-2; j_call: TRBJ1-1; clone_size: -; cdr3_aa: CASFDRMNTEAFF; cdr3_nt: TGCGCCAGCTTTGACAGAATGAACACTGAAGCTTTCTTT
d_call: -; cdr3_length: 16; v_call: TRBV30; j_call: TRBJ1-2; clone_size: once; cdr3_aa: CAWSLRGGLRNYGYTF; cdr3_nt: TGTGCCTGGAGTCTTAGGGGGGGACTGCGGAACTATGGCTACACCTTC
d_call: -; cdr3_length: 13; v_call: TRBV7-2; j_call: TRBJ2-1; clone_size: -; cdr3_aa: CASSSNYYNEQFF; cdr3_nt: TGTGCCAGCAGCTCCAACTACTACAATGAGCAGTTCTTC
d_call: -; cdr3_length: 11; v_call: TRBV10-3; j_call: TRBJ1-1; clone_size: -; cdr3_aa: CAISRQAEAFF; cdr3_nt: TGTGCCATCAGTCGACAGGCTGAAGCTTTCTTT
d_call: -; cdr3_length: 14; v_call: TRBV27; j_call: TRBJ1-1; clone_size: -; cdr3_aa: CASSSGNMNTEAFF; cdr3_nt: TGTGCCAGCAGTTCGGGAAACATGAACACTGAAGCTTTCTTT
d_call: -; cdr3_length: 14; v_call: TRBV2; j_call: TRBJ1-1; clone_size: -; cdr3_aa: CASGGSGFRTEAFF; cdr3_nt: TGTGCCAGCGGGGGCTCAGGGTTTCGCACTGAAGCTTTCTTT
d_call: -; cdr3_length: 13; v_call: TRBV27; j_call: TRBJ1-1; clone_size: -; cdr3_aa: CASRQGYLAEAFF; cdr3_nt: TGTGCCAGCAGACAGGGTTATCTGGCTGAAGCTTTCTTT
d_call: -; cdr3_length: 13; v_call: TRBV28; j_call: TRBJ1-6; clone_size: -; cdr3_aa: CASTRAGSSPLHF; cdr3_nt: TGTGCCAGCACCCGGGCGGGGTCTTCACCCCTCCACTTT
d_call: TRBD2; cdr3_length: 15; v_call: TRBV2; j_call: TRBJ2-1; clone_size: -; cdr3_aa: CASSRTSVGYNEQFF; cdr3_nt: TGTGCCAGCAGTCGAACTAGCGTAGGCTACAATGAGCAGTTCTTC
d_call: -; cdr3_length: 15; v_call: TRBV5-1; j_call: TRBJ2-3; clone_size: -; cdr3_aa: CASSLARTSTDTQYF; cdr3_nt: TGCGCCAGCAGCTTGGCCCGGACTAGCACAGATACGCAGTATTTT
d_call: -; cdr3_length: 15; v_call: TRBV9; j_call: TRBJ2-6; clone_size: -; cdr3_aa: CASSVSSPGANVLTF; cdr3_nt: TGTGCCAGCAGCGTATCAAGCCCTGGGGCCAACGTCCTGACTTTC
d_call: TRBD1; cdr3_length: 16; v_call: TRBV28; j_call: TRBJ1-5; clone_size: -; cdr3_aa: CASSLPTGGMGQPQHF; cdr3_nt: TGTGCCAGCAGTTTGCCAACAGGGGGCATGGGTCAGCCCCAGCATTTT
d_call: TRBD1; cdr3_length: 15; v_call: TRBV6-5; j_call: TRBJ1-1; clone_size: once; cdr3_aa: CASGRTGGRGTEAFF; cdr3_nt: TGTGCCAGCGGAAGGACAGGGGGCCGAGGGACTGAAGCTTTCTTT
d_call: TRBD2; cdr3_length: 16; v_call: TRBV20-1; j_call: TRBJ2-3; clone_size: -; cdr3_aa: CSASSRRLAGGDTQYF; cdr3_nt: TGCAGTGCTAGTTCCCGACGACTAGCGGGAGGAGATACGCAGTATTTT
d_call: -; cdr3_length: 14; v_call: TRBV6-5; j_call: TRBJ1-1; clone_size: -; cdr3_aa: CASSPARGYTEAFF; cdr3_nt: TGTGCCAGCAGTCCCGCCCGCGGCTATACTGAAGCTTTCTTT
d_call: -; cdr3_length: 16; v_call: TRBV27; j_call: TRBJ1-5; clone_size: -; cdr3_aa: CASTSLPGLGNQPQHF; cdr3_nt: TGTGCCAGCACTAGCCTTCCGGGTCTAGGAAATCAGCCCCAGCATTTT
d_call: TRBD1; cdr3_length: 13; v_call: TRBV6-5; j_call: TRBJ1-2; clone_size: many; cdr3_aa: CASSKDRDYGYTF; cdr3_nt: TGTGCCAGCAGTAAGGACAGGGACTATGGCTACACCTTC
d_call: -; cdr3_length: 15; v_call: TRBV5-1; j_call: TRBJ1-2; clone_size: once; cdr3_aa: CATSPDGLGGYGYTF; cdr3_nt: TGCGCCACCTCCCCGGACGGCCTGGGGGGCTATGGCTACACCTTC
d_call: -; cdr3_length: 13; v_call: TRBV7-3; j_call: TRBJ2-3; clone_size: -; cdr3_aa: CASSLISTDTQYF; cdr3_nt: TGTGCCAGCAGTTTAATAAGCACAGATACGCAGTATTTT
d_call: TRBD1; cdr3_length: 16; v_call: TRBV5-1; j_call: TRBJ1-4; clone_size: -; cdr3_aa: CASSLARGLVNEKLFF; cdr3_nt: TGCGCCAGCAGCTTGGCCAGGGGGCTAGTTAATGAAAAACTGTTTTTT
d_call: -; cdr3_length: 14; v_call: TRBV5-1; j_call: TRBJ2-7; clone_size: -; cdr3_aa: CASSLVRGEYEQYF; cdr3_nt: TGCGCCAGCAGCTTGGTTAGGGGCGAGTACGAGCAGTACTTC
d_call: TRBD2; cdr3_length: 18; v_call: TRBV24-1; j_call: TRBJ2-2; clone_size: -; cdr3_aa: CATSDASVAGGYAGELFF; cdr3_nt: TGTGCCACCAGTGATGCGTCGGTAGCGGGAGGTTACGCCGGGGAGCTGTTTTTT
d_call: TRBD2; cdr3_length: 14; v_call: TRBV2; j_call: TRBJ2-3; clone_size: few; cdr3_aa: CASGVAGVTDTQYF; cdr3_nt: TGTGCCAGCGGGGTAGCGGGGGTCACAGATACGCAGTATTTT
d_call: TRBD1; cdr3_length: 17; v_call: TRBV28; j_call: TRBJ2-3; clone_size: -; cdr3_aa: CASQGVGGGSPTDTQYF; cdr3_nt: TGTGCCAGCCAAGGGGTAGGGGGCGGCTCCCCCACAGATACGCAGTATTTT
d_call: -; cdr3_length: 13; v_call: TRBV29-1; j_call: TRBJ2-7; clone_size: -; cdr3_aa: CSVRGDLRGEQYF; cdr3_nt: TGCAGCGTCAGGGGCGACCTACGAGGGGAGCAGTACTTC